This T cell receptor beta chain was profiled in a study of regulatory T cells in long-lasting Graves disease. The time point was: persistent/refractory GD, antithyroid drugs over 5 years with positive TRAb. There was RNA extracted from PBMCs, and the TCR library was made from it. Building of the TCR beta libraries involved iRepertoire HTBI primers and Arm-PCR of CDR3 regions. A single record per CDR3 protein comes from TCRdb applying MiXCR to the multiplex PCR reads. The sample has almost 350,000 distinct CDR3 sequences; roughly a fifth are singletons. This clonotype was counted only a few times. V was clipped by 3 bases and J by 4 bases, with 12 bases between them. The CDR3 totals 14 residues. The germline gives CDR1 SEHNR, CDR2 FQNEAQ (reference sequence).

The sequencing used peripheral blood mononuclear cells (PBMCs), collected when the disease was refractory, from a patient treated with antithyroid drugs. The gene calls are TRBV7-9 and TRBJ2-5; D possibly corresponds to TRBD1 (6 bases). The sequence derives from a female donor with Graves disease. The CDR3 region has the DNA TGTGCCAGCAGCTTGAACAGGGATGTAGAGACCCAGTACTTC. This codes for CASSLNRDVETQYF.